The 20 T cell receptor beta chains in this list originate from one sample, sequenced in a study of tumor and adjacent non-tumor tissue in lung cancer (dated 2018 in TCRdb). The library was obtained by multiplex PCR. Sequencing used an Illumina HiSeq 2500. TCRbeta libraries were built by three rounds of nested PCR using primers (Table S4), following protocols modified from ARM-PCR. In TCRdb, the public reads were trimmed at Q25 with fastp and aligned with MiXCR, with productive beta chains retained. One record per CDR3 amino acid sequence lists the most common genes and DNA. This sample has approximately 100,000 distinct CDR3 sequences in its table, and around three fifths of those were observed once. Roughly 19% of the sample is taken by the ten largest. RNA was isolated from bulk unsorted tissue, and RNA quality was assessed with a NanoDrop ND-1000 and an Agilent 2100. The normal lung samples consisted of distant non-tumor tissue collected more than 3 cm from the tumor edge.

Material for sequencing was distant non-tumor lung tissue. These receptor sequences come from a man aged 30 to 39 with non-small cell lung cancer.

About this clonotype: One junction end does not reproduce the germline sequence, and a read error may be involved. The V gene is TRBV6-5, the J gene TRBJ2-2, with a possible D match to TRBD1 (6 bases). The CDR3 loop spans 13 amino acids. The germline V gene has CDR1 MNHEY and CDR2 SVGAGI. The DNA of the CDR3 is TGTGCCTGCAGCTACAGGGAGACCGGGGAGCTGTCTTTT. Translation gives CACSYRETGELSF.

Comment on this clonotype: A much larger clone is a single base away; this may be a read error. The missing conserved phenylalanine or tryptophan at the end of this CDR3 makes a read error likely. The CDR3 DNA reads TGCAGCGTGGGACGGATGAACACTGAAGCTTTCTTA. Translating it yields CSVGRMNTEAFL. This rearrangement joins TRBV29-1 to TRBJ1-1; TRBD1 might be the D (5 bases). The V gene lost 6 bases and the J gene lost 0 bases, with 8 bases spanning the gap. The CDR3 has 12 amino acids. Germline V gene lookup returns CDR1 SQVTM and CDR2 ANQGSEA.

Details on this clonotype: It is likely a read error, because the conserved phenylalanine at the end of the CDR3 is missing. The gene calls are TRBV11-3 and TRBJ1-6, with D possibly being TRBD1 (5 bases). Germline lookup yields CDR1 SGHNT and CDR2 YENEEA. The length of the CDR3 is 15 residues. Trimming stripped 3 bases from V and 7 bases from J, with 13 bases between. CDR3 sequence: CASSLEGWRNSPLHI. As DNA, the CDR3 is TGTGCCAGCAGCTTGGAGGGGTGGCGGAATTCACCCCTCCACATT.

This clonotype is a singleton in its sample. Germline and junction disagree at one end, which may indicate a read error. The gene calls are TRBV7-2 and TRBJ2-7, with TRBD2 as a possible D gene (6 bases). Per germline, CDR1 SGHTA and CDR2 FQGNSA. The CDR3 extends over 14 amino acids. CDR3 nucleotides: TGTTCCAGCAGCTTAGCGGCCGTTGCCTACGAGCAGTACTTC. It specifies CSSSLAAVAYEQYF.

This clonotype was found once. The junction differs from germline at one of its ends, possibly a read error. This chain connects TRBV7-3 to TRBJ1-1; 7 bases fit TRBD1. The CDR3 is made up of 14 amino acids. CDR1 is SGHTA and CDR2 is FQGTGA in the germline V gene. CDR3: CVSSSGQANTEAFF. As DNA, the CDR3 is TGTGTCAGCAGCTCCGGACAGGCGAACACTGAAGCTTTCTTT.

To note about this clonotype: This sequence may be a read error, since a much larger clone differs from it by one base. This chain joins TRBV10-2 and TRBJ2-7, with a tentative D call TRBD1 (6 bases). Germline CDR1 WSHSY, CDR2 SAAADI. Deletions cut 6 bases from V and 4 bases from J, with 19 bases between. CDR3 length: 15 residues. CDR3 protein: CASRLGGTWGYEQYF. The CDR3 DNA reads TGCGCCAGCAGACTAGGTGGGACATGGGGGTACGAGCAGTACTTC.

A note on this clonotype: At one end the junction does not follow the germline gene, possibly because of a read error. Here the CDR3 reads CTSWTGGQPQHF. The CDR3 DNA follows: TGTACCAGTTGGACAGGGGGTCAGCCCCAGCATTTT. The V call is TRBV28, the J call TRBJ1-5; TRBD1 matches at 10 bases. This CDR3 comprises 12 residues. Germline V gene data show CDR1 as MDHEN and CDR2 as SYDVKM.

As for this clonotype: A read error may produce the germline difference seen at one junction end. The chain recombines TRBV5-1 with TRBJ1-1, with D possibly matching TRBD1 (5 bases). The CDR3 is 15 residues long. Per germline, CDR1 SGHRS and CDR2 YFSETQ. CDR3 loop: CASSLDGQMNTEAFF. The CDR3 DNA reads TGCGCTAGCAGCTTGGACGGACAAATGAACACTGAAGCTTTCTTT.

The chain is built from TRBV11-2 and TRBJ1-3, with no clear D. V lost 5 bases and J 12 bases, leaving 26 bases between the germline ends. CDR3 length equals 16 residues. The germline V gene has CDR1 SGHAT and CDR2 FQNNGV. DNA of the CDR3: TGTGCCAGCAGCCCTTATACCCGGATCTCTGGAGACATCATATATTTT. Its protein is CASSPYTRISGDIIYF. Full variable domain (missing parts from reference TRBV11-2 and TRBJ1-3): EAGVAQSPRYKIIEKRQSVAFWCNPISGHATLYWYQQILGQGPKLLIQFQNNGVVDDSQLPKDRFSAERLKGVDSTLKIQPAKLEDSAVYLCASSPYTRISGDIIYFGEGSWLTVV.

As concerns this clonotype: One base away lies a much larger clone, so this may be a sequencing read error. V is TRBV7-9 and J is TRBJ2-3; D remains ambiguous. There are 13 residues in the CDR3. Between the trimmed V and J ends, which lost 10 bases and 10 bases, there was a span of 21 bases. CDR1 is SEHNR, CDR2 FQNEAQ, per germline (reference sequence). The CDR3 nucleotides read TGTGCCATCCTGGATGGGGTGGCGGATGCGCAGTATTTT. Translating it yields CAILDGVADAQYF.

This clonotype was recorded a few times. V is TRBV5-1 and J is TRBJ2-5; TRBD1 matches at 11 bases. Germline CDR1 and CDR2: SGHRS and YFSETQ. The CDR3 length is 15 residues. With 4 bases clipped from V and 3 bases from J, the junction kept 5 bases outside the gene matches. CDR3 protein: CASSDGQGAKETQYF. The CDR3, as DNA: TGCGCCAGCAGCGACGGACAGGGGGCTAAAGAGACCCAGTACTTC.

On this clonotype: The conserved phenylalanine or tryptophan is not found at the CDR3 terminus, so this likely reflects a read error. V usage is TRBV29-1 and J usage is TRBJ2-1; D is perhaps TRBD2 (6 bases). The CDR3 loop spans 15 amino acids. Germline-derived CDR1 and CDR2 are SQVTM and ANQGSEA. The CDR3 loop reads CSVEMPAGPYNEQFY. The CDR3 DNA reads TGCAGCGTTGAAATGCCGGCGGGGCCCTACAACGAGCAGTTCTAC.

The count of this clonotype is one. No conserved phenylalanine or tryptophan is present at the end of the CDR3, so a read error is the likely explanation. The chain is built from TRBV4-3 and TRBJ2-5; TRBD2 is a possible D gene (5 bases). Germline CDR1 reads LGHNA; CDR2 reads YSLEER. This CDR3 contains 14 residues. CDR3 sequence reads: CASSQVSGQETQYY. The CDR3 coding sequence is TGCGCCAGCAGTCAAGTCTCGGGGCAAGAGACCCAGTACTAC.

This clonotype was counted at least ten times. The V call is TRBV20-1, the J call TRBJ1-2; D is uncertain. V lost 5 bases, J lost 6 bases, and 13 bases lay in between. CDR3 size: 12 residues. Germline loops: CDR1 DFQATT, CDR2 SNEGSKA (reference sequence). CDR3 loop: CSALTVPDGYTF. As DNA, the CDR3 is TGCAGTGCTCTCACGGTCCCGGATGGCTACACCTTC.

This clonotype has a handful of counts. V is TRBV21-1 and J is TRBJ1-2; the table's D call, TRBD1, was not checked against the DNA. TRBV21-1 is reported as a pseudogene. This CDR3 contains 14 residues. Here the CDR3 DNA reads TGTGCCAGCAGCAAAGAAGCTCAGGGGAATGGCTACACCTTC. This gives the protein CASSKEAQGNGYTF.

This chain links TRBV11-2 with TRBJ2-7; TRBD2 might be the D (7 bases). With 8 bases removed from V and 10 bases from J, the gap between germline ends came to 27 bases. Germline V CDR1 and CDR2: SGHAT, FQNNGV. The CDR3 is 15 amino acids. The CDR3 loop reads CASGRSGGLAVEQYF. Here the CDR3 DNA reads TGTGCCAGCGGCCGGAGTGGGGGGCTAGCGGTCGAACAGTACTTC.

The sample holds many counts of this clonotype. The V and J genes are TRBV29-1 and TRBJ1-1; a possible D gene is TRBD1 (5 bases). The CDR3 is 13 residues long. The germline V gene encodes CDR1 SQVTM and CDR2 ANQGSEA. V lost 7 bases and J lost 1, with 13 bases in between. Here the CDR3 reads CSAVTDPNTEAFF. In DNA, the CDR3 is TGCAGCGCCGTGACAGATCCGAACACTGAAGCTTTCTTT.

The chain is built from TRBV11-2 and TRBJ2-1; 9 nucleotides match TRBD2. This CDR3 region has 14 residues. Germline V gene lookup returns CDR1 SGHAT and CDR2 FQNNGV. Losses at the gene ends were 2 bases for V and 12 bases for J; bases not matched to a gene: 8. The CDR3 DNA is TGTGCCAGCAGCTTAACGGGGGGGACTAGCACGCAGTTCTTC. Translation gives CASSLTGGTSTQFF.

CDR3 nucleotide sequence: TGCAGTGCGCCTCCGGGTCAGGGGGCGCAGGGCTACACCTTC. This translates into CSAPPGQGAQGYTF. The chain couples TRBV20-1 to TRBJ1-2, with 8 bases fitting TRBD1. The junction had 14 bases not matched to a gene; V was cut back by 6 bases and J by 8 bases. CDR1 and CDR2 from the germline V gene are DFQATT and SNEGSKA (reference sequence). This CDR3 spans 14 amino acids.

Comment on this clonotype: This may arise from a read error, as a much more abundant clone is one base away. The chain has TRBV6-5 and TRBJ2-7, with D perhaps given as TRBD1 or TRBD2 (6 bases each). Looked up from germline, CDR1 is MNHEY and CDR2 is SVGAGI. The CDR3 runs to 13 residues. The DNA of the CDR3 is TGTGCCAGCGGCCGGGGGCAGTACTACGGGCAGTACTTC. Translating it yields CASGRGQYYGQYF.